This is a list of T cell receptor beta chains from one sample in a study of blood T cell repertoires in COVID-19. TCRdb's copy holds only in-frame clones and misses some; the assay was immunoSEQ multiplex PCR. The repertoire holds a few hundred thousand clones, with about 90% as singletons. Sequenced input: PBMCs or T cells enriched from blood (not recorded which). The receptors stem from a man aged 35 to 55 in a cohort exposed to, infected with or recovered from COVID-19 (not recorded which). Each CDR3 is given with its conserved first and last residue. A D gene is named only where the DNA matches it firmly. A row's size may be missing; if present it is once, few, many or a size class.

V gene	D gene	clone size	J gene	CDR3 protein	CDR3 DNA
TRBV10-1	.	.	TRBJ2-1	CASSSEGKNEQFF	TGCGCCAGCAGCTCCGAGGGCAAAAATGAGCAGTTCTTC
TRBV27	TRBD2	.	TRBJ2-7	CARTRSPSGIYEQYF	TGTGCCAGAACCAGATCCCCTAGCGGAATCTACGAGCAGTACTTC
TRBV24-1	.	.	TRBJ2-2	CATSDYRNTGELFF	TGTGCCACCAGTGATTACAGGAACACCGGGGAGCTGTTTTTT
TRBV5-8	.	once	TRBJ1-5	CASSPRWGENQPQHF	TGTGCCAGCAGCCCGCGATGGGGAGAAAATCAGCCCCAGCATTTT
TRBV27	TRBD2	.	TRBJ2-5	CASSLRGVRSETQYF	TGTGCCAGCAGTTTACGGGGGGTGCGTTCAGAGACCCAGTACTTC
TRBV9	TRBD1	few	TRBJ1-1	CASSAHRGTEAFF	TGTGCCAGCAGCGCTCACAGGGGTACTGAAGCTTTCTTT
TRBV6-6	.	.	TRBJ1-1	CASIRGTEAFF	TGTGCCAGCATAAGGGGCACTGAAGCTTTCTTT
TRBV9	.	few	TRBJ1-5	CASSVGPGVSQPQHF	TGTGCCAGCAGCGTAGGACCAGGGGTAAGCCAGCCCCAGCATTTT
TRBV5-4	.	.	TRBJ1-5	CASSSQGLEQPQHF	TGTGCCAGCAGCTCCCAGGGGTTAGAACAGCCCCAGCATTTT
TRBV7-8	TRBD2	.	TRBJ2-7	CASSLLAGTTTYEQYF	TGTGCCAGCAGCTTGCTAGCGGGGACTACCACCTACGAGCAGTACTTC
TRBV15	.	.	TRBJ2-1	CATSRGASRRYNEQFF	TGTGCCACCAGCAGAGGTGCTAGCAGACGCTACAATGAGCAGTTCTTC
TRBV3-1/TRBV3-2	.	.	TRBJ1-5	CASSTGSANQPQHF	TGTGCCAGCAGTACAGGGAGTGCGAATCAGCCCCAGCATTTT
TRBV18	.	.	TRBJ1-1	CASSLSTQGTEAFF	TGTGCCAGCTCATTATCAACCCAGGGGACTGAAGCTTTCTTT
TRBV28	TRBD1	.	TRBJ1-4	CATVSPGTGGLGEKLFF	TGTGCCACCGTCAGTCCCGGGACAGGGGGCTTAGGGGAAAAACTGTTTTTT
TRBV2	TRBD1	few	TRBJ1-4	CASSPRTGVEKLFF	TGTGCCAGCAGTCCCCGGACAGGGGTTGAAAAACTGTTTTTT
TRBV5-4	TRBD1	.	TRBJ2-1	CASKGSAGQGAFEQFF	TGTGCCAGCAAAGGGTCAGCGGGACAGGGGGCTTTTGAGCAGTTCTTC
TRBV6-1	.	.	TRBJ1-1	CASSEAGGVTEAFF	TGTGCCAGCAGTGAAGCGGGAGGGGTCACTGAAGCTTTCTTT
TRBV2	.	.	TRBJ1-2	CASSGPGYPNYGYTF	TGTGCCAGCAGTGGGCCAGGATACCCTAACTATGGCTACACCTTC
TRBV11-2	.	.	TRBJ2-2	CASSFNRGGTGELFF	TGTGCCAGCAGCTTTAACAGAGGGGGCACCGGGGAGCTGTTTTTT
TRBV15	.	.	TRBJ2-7	CATSRDFHEQYF	TGTGCCACCAGCAGAGACTTCCACGAGCAGTACTTC
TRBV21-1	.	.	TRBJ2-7	CASSKVGQIYEQYF	TGTGCCAGCAGCAAGGTCGGACAGATTTACGAGCAGTACTTC
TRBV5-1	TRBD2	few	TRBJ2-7	CASSFLGLAATYEQYF	TGCGCCAGCAGCTTCCTAGGACTAGCGGCAACCTACGAGCAGTACTTC
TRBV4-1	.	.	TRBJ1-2	CASSQDPTGNYGYTF	TGCGCCAGCAGCCAAGATCCCACAGGGAACTATGGCTACACCTTC
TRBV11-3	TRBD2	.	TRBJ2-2	CASSFHSGSGELFF	TGTGCCAGCAGCTTCCACAGCGGGAGCGGGGAGCTGTTTTTT
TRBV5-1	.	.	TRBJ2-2	CASSLDLNTGELFF	TGCGCCAGCAGCTTGGACCTAAACACCGGGGAGCTGTTTTTT
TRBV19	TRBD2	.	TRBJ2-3	CASSTGPSGSTDTQYF	TGTGCCAGTAGTACGGGCCCTAGCGGGAGTACAGATACGCAGTATTTT
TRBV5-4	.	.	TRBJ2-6	CASSLTASSGANVLTF	TGTGCCAGCAGCTTGACCGCGAGCTCTGGGGCCAACGTCCTGACTTTC
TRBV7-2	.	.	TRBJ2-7	CASSPGADTLYEQYF	TGTGCCAGCAGCCCAGGGGCGGACACCCTCTACGAGCAGTACTTC
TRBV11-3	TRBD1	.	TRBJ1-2	CAADRGDSGYTF	TGTGCAGCGGACAGGGGCGACAGCGGCTACACCTTC
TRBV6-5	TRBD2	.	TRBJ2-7	CACRRASGTYEQYF	TGTGCCTGCCGAAGAGCTAGCGGTACCTACGAGCAGTACTTC
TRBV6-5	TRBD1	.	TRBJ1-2	CASSRAQGENYGYTF	TGTGCCAGCAGTAGGGCACAGGGGGAGAACTATGGCTACACCTTC
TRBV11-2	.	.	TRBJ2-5	CASSLVQEQETQYF	TGTGCCAGCAGCTTAGTACAGGAACAAGAGACCCAGTACTTC
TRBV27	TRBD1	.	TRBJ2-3	CASTGQGRVGDTQYF	TGTGCCAGCACTGGACAGGGCCGGGTGGGAGATACGCAGTATTTT
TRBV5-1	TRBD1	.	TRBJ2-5	CASSFSGGQGETQYF	TGCGCCAGCAGCTTTTCCGGAGGACAGGGCGAGACCCAGTACTTC
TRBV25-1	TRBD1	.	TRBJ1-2	CASSGDRSYGYTF	TGTGCCAGCAGTGGGGACAGGTCCTATGGCTACACCTTC
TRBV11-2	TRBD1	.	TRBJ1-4	CASSFHRGANEKLFF	TGTGCCAGCAGCTTTCACAGGGGCGCCAATGAAAAACTGTTTTTT
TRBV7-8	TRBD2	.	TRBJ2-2	CASGDHSRPGGTGELFF	TGTGCCAGTGGAGATCACTCCCGCCCGGGGGGCACCGGGGAGCTGTTTTTT
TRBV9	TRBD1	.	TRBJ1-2	CASSPGQVENYGYTF	TGTGCCAGCAGCCCGGGACAGGTAGAAAACTATGGCTACACCTTC
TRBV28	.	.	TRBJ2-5	CASSRTGLETQYF	TGTGCCAGCAGCCGAACGGGGTTGGAGACCCAGTACTTC
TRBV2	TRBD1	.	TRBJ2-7	CASSLQGAGLYEQYF	TGTGCCAGCAGCCTTCAGGGGGCGGGTTTATACGAGCAGTACTTC